Below, 27 T cell receptor beta chains from the same sample are listed, as sequenced in a study of T-cell reconstitution after alpha-beta-depleted transplantation in children. Preparation of the TCRbeta library involved a method that used unique molecular identifiers. TCRdb processed the PCR reads anew with MiXCR; each CDR3 protein has one entry. The repertoire holds 240,000 or so distinct CDR3 sequences, around 8% seen once, with under 8% in the top ten. Source: PBMCs, mostly from graft donor cells, taken 180 days after TCRalphabeta/CD19-depleted stem cell transplant. These receptors all come from a male patient between 10 and 17 years old who had a stem cell transplant for acute lymphoblastic leukemia, so the T cells may come from the graft donor.

At least ten counts were recorded for this clonotype. The CDR3 nucleotides are TGTGCCAGCAGTAGGGGGACAGGGTCTGTCTACGAGCAGTACTTC. It translates to CASSRGTGSVYEQYF. This chain uses TRBV3-1 with TRBJ2-7; 9 bases are a match to TRBD1. Unmatched junction bases numbered 9, after V lost 6 bases and J lost 3 bases. Germline CDR1 and CDR2: LGHDT and YNNKEL (reference sequence). The CDR3 totals 15 residues.

In this sample, this clonotype turned up many times. The CDR3 DNA sequence: TGTGCCAGCAGCTTAGCAGCGGGTGCATACGAGCAGTACTTC. Translating it yields CASSLAAGAYEQYF. This rearrangement joins TRBV7-8 to TRBJ2-7, with D possibly matching TRBD2 (6 bases). V was trimmed by 0 bases and J by 4 bases, leaving 10 bases between them. This CDR3 region has 14 residues. Germline CDR1 reads SGHVS; CDR2 reads FQNEAQ.

Ten or more counts support this clonotype. The chain links TRBV28 to TRBJ1-5, with TRBD1 as a possible D gene (6 bases). CDR3 length: 16 amino acids. The germline V and J ends were trimmed by 3 bases and 1 base, with 13 bases remaining between them. CDR1 is MDHEN, CDR2 SYDVKM, per germline. The CDR3 DNA is TGTGCCAGCAGTTTCATTGGGGGGGCGAGCAATCAGCCCCAGCATTTT. This gives the protein CASSFIGGASNQPQHF.

This clonotype was recorded a few times. The V gene is TRBV27, the J gene TRBJ1-2; 9 bases are a match to TRBD1. This CDR3 has 14 amino acids. The V gene end was trimmed by 6 bases and the J gene end by 2 bases; junction bases not matched to a gene: 4. Per germline, CDR1 MNHEY and CDR2 SMNVEV (reference sequence). In nucleotides, the CDR3 is TGTGCCAGCAGCCGGGACAGGGAGAACTATGGCTACACCTTC. This encodes CASSRDRENYGYTF.

This clonotype was recorded at least ten times. V gene TRBV29-1 combines with J gene TRBJ1-4; the D is unclear. The germline V and J ends were trimmed by 6 bases and 2 bases, with 10 bases remaining between them. This CDR3 is built from 13 residues. Per the germline V gene, CDR1 is SQVTM and CDR2 is ANQGSEA. The DNA of the CDR3 is TGCAGCGTCCAAGGAGTTACTAATGAAAAACTGTTTTTT. It translates to CSVQGVTNEKLFF. Supplemented by reference TRBV29-1 and TRBJ1-4, the full variable domain reads SAVISQKPSRDICQRGTSLTIQCQVDSQVTMMFWYRQQPGQSLTLIATANQGSEATYESGFVIDKFPISRPNLTFSTLTVSNMSPEDSSIYLCSVQGVTNEKLFFGSGTQLSVL.

This clonotype has only a few counts. This sequence joins TRBV6-1 and TRBJ1-5, with D unresolved. Germline CDR1 is MNHNS and CDR2 is SASEGT. The germline V and J ends were trimmed by 4 bases and 5 bases, with 9 bases remaining between them. This CDR3 has 13 amino acids. The CDR3 bases are TGTGCCAGCAGTGGAGATGCCGATCAGCCCCAGCATTTT. The encoded protein is CASSGDADQPQHF.

This clonotype was found many times. The chain is built from TRBV7-2 and TRBJ1-2; D might be TRBD1 (6 bases). CDR1 and CDR2 (germline): SGHTA, FQGNSA. V shed 1 base and J shed 2 bases, with 11 bases lying between them. This CDR3 has 15 amino acids. CDR3 residues: CASSLGTVRNYGYTF. The CDR3, as DNA: TGTGCCAGCAGCTTAGGGACAGTGAGAAACTATGGCTACACCTTC.

There are many counts of this clonotype. The CDR3: CASSLASGMTDTQYF. CDR3 in DNA: TGTGCCAGCAGCTTGGCTAGCGGGATGACAGATACGCAGTATTTT. The chain couples TRBV5-4 to TRBJ2-3, with TRBD2 matching 9 bases. Trimming removed 0 bases from V and 3 bases from J; junction bases left unmatched: 2. The CDR3 sequence is 15 residues long. Germline V lookup: CDR1 SGHNT, CDR2 YYREEE (reference sequence). The full variable domain, in which reference TRBV5-4 and TRBJ2-3 provide the parts outside the CDR3, is ETGVTQSPTHLIKTRGQQVTLRCSSQSGHNTVSWYQQALGQGPQFIFQYYREEENGRGNFPPRFSGLQFPNYSSELNVNALELDDSALYLCASSLASGMTDTQYFGPGTRLTVL.

Many counts were recorded for this clonotype. The chain is built from TRBV18 and TRBJ1-1; D not certain. The germline V gene encodes CDR1 KGHSH and CDR2 LQKENI. V dropped 3 bases and J dropped 4 bases, with 9 bases sitting between them. CDR3 length: 13 amino acids. CDR3 sequence: CASSPGPGTEAFF. The DNA of the CDR3 is TGTGCCAGCTCACCCGGACCGGGCACTGAAGCTTTCTTT. The variable domain in full, completed from reference TRBV18 and TRBJ1-1, reads NAGVMQNPRHLVRRRGQEARLRCSPMKGHSHVYWYRQLPEEGLKFMVYLQKENIIDESGMPKERFSAEFPKEGPSILRIQQVVRGDSAAYFCASSPGPGTEAFFGQGTRLTVV.

This clonotype was picked up many times. This sequence joins TRBV5-1 and TRBJ2-7; possibly TRBD1 for D (5 bases). Per germline, CDR1 SGHRS and CDR2 YFSETQ. The V gene lost 7 bases and the J gene lost 0 bases, with 14 bases spanning the gap. This CDR3 is built from 14 residues. In nucleotides, the CDR3 is TGCGCCAGCGGACCTGACAGAAGCTCCTACGAGCAGTACTTC. It specifies CASGPDRSSYEQYF.

This clonotype was found many times. J is TRBJ1-5 and V is TRBV7-2, with D maybe TRBD1 (5 bases). The CDR3 consists of 15 residues. Germline CDR1 reads SGHTA; CDR2 reads FQGNSA. V was trimmed by 5 bases and J by 4 bases, leaving 15 bases between them. The CDR3 DNA follows: TGTGCCAGCAGCCGCCCGGGGGGTAGGAATCAGCCCCAGCATTTT. Translated: CASSRPGGRNQPQHF.

This clonotype was observed at least ten times. The chain links TRBV6-1 to TRBJ2-1, with a tentative D call TRBD1 (5 bases). This CDR3 comprises 12 residues. V lost 2 bases and J 8 bases, leaving 7 bases between the germline ends. Germline assignment: CDR1 MNHNS and CDR2 SASEGT. CDR3 sequence reads: CASSEQGYEQFF. Here the CDR3 DNA reads TGTGCCAGCAGTGAACAGGGCTATGAGCAGTTCTTC.

A few counts support this clonotype. The chain employs TRBV20-1 and TRBJ2-7, with D maybe TRBD1 (5 bases). V was cut by 0 bases and J by 3 bases, with 9 bases left in between. Looked up from germline, CDR1 is DFQATT and CDR2 is SNEGSKA (reference sequence). This CDR3 region has 13 residues. Here the CDR3 reads CSARETAIYEQYF. In DNA, the CDR3 is TGCAGTGCTAGAGAGACAGCTATCTACGAGCAGTACTTC.

This clonotype has at least ten counts. The CDR3 protein is CASSQDPRAGETQYF. The CDR3 DNA reads TGCGCCAGCAGCCAGGACCCAAGGGCGGGGGAGACCCAGTACTTC. This sequence joins TRBV4-3 and TRBJ2-5, with D possibly TRBD2 on 6 matching bases. Germline V gene lookup returns CDR1 LGHNA and CDR2 YSLEER. This CDR3 has 15 amino acids. V was clipped by 3 bases and J by 5 bases, with 16 bases between them.

There are a few counts of this clonotype. The V and J genes are TRBV19 and TRBJ2-3; 7 bases align to TRBD1. CDR3 length: 13 residues. Germline trimming cut 10 bases from V and 5 bases from J; bases unmatched to any gene: 9. CDR1 LNHDA and CDR2 SQIVND come from the germline V gene (reference sequence). The CDR3 loop is CATQDRLGDTQYF. The CDR3 DNA reads as TGTGCCACCCAGGACAGGTTAGGAGATACGCAGTATTTT.

In this sample, this clonotype turned up many times. This chain joins TRBV2 and TRBJ1-2, with D possibly matching TRBD1 (6 bases). Germline lookup yields CDR1 SNHLY and CDR2 FYNNEI. V was pared by 2 bases and J by 4 bases, with 11 bases between. There are 14 residues in the CDR3. In nucleotides, the CDR3 is TGTGCCAGCAGTGAATGGGGGCAGAGCTATGGCTACACCTTC. This gives the protein CASSEWGQSYGYTF.

Ten or more counts support this clonotype. The V and J genes are TRBV5-6 and TRBJ2-5, with TRBD1 identical over 9 bases. Germline CDR1 and CDR2: SGHDT and YYEEEE. J gave up 4 bases and V 1 base, and 2 bases lay outside the gene matches. The CDR3 extends over 14 amino acids. CDR3 DNA sequence: TGTGCCAGCAGCTTGCACAGGGGGCGAGAGACCCAGTACTTC. This codes for CASSLHRGRETQYF.

This clonotype was seen repeatedly, ten times or more. This chain links TRBV11-2 with TRBJ1-5; TRBD1 matches at 9 bases. Losses at the gene ends were 7 bases for V and 2 bases for J; bases not matched to a gene: 6. CDR3 length: 15 amino acids. Germline V gives CDR1 SGHAT, CDR2 FQNNGV. The chain's CDR3 is CASTHRGPGNQPQHF. The CDR3 bases are TGTGCCAGCACTCACAGGGGGCCGGGCAATCAGCCCCAGCATTTT.

This clonotype was observed many times. The chain links TRBV20-1 to TRBJ1-6, with 7 positions matching TRBD1. Trimming at V came to 0 bases and at J to 9 bases, leaving 8 bases not matched to a gene. The CDR3 has 15 amino acids. Germline CDR1 is DFQATT and CDR2 is SNEGSKA (reference sequence). The CDR3 reads CSARENRGISSPLHF. CDR3 nucleotide sequence: TGCAGTGCTAGAGAGAACAGGGGCATCAGTTCACCCCTCCACTTT.

This clonotype was detected ten times or more. The V gene is TRBV5-6, the J gene TRBJ2-2, with 9 bases matching TRBD1. The trim removed 1 base at V and 0 bases at J, leaving 1 base unmatched. The CDR3 is made up of 16 amino acids. Germline CDR1 reads SGHDT; CDR2 reads YYEEEE. CDR3 sequence (DNA): TGTGCCAGCAGCTTGAGGACAGGGGCGAACACCGGGGAGCTGTTTTTT. Its translation is CASSLRTGANTGELFF.

In this sample, this clonotype turned up many times. This chain joins TRBV12-3 or TRBV12-4 and TRBJ1-1; TRBD1 agrees at 7 bases. The V gene end was trimmed by 2 bases and the J gene end by 0 bases; junction bases not matched to a gene: 3. The CDR3 extends over 15 amino acids. DNA for the CDR3: TGTGCCAGCAGTTTAACAGGGGCGATGAACACTGAAGCTTTCTTT. It is translated as CASSLTGAMNTEAFF.

As to this clonotype: Since a much larger clone is just one base distant, this may be a read error. The rearrangement joins TRBV7-6 to TRBJ1-1; no definite D call. The CDR3 is 13 residues long. Germline lookup yields CDR1 SGHVS and CDR2 FNYEAQ. The CDR3 DNA reads as TGTGTCAGCAGCTCATACCTGACCACTGAAGCTTTCTTT. Its translation: CVSSSYLTTEAFF.

This clonotype appeared many times. V is TRBV5-1 and J is TRBJ1-2; TRBD1 is a possible D gene (6 bases). CDR3 length equals 15 residues. Per the germline V gene, CDR1 is SGHRS and CDR2 is YFSETQ. The V gene lost 0 bases and the J gene lost 5 bases, with 14 bases spanning the gap. CDR3: CASSLGTGLRYGYTF. CDR3 nucleotides: TGCGCCAGCAGCTTGGGAACAGGGCTCCGTTATGGCTACACCTTC. Full variable domain (remainder filled in from reference TRBV5-1 and TRBJ1-2): KAGVTQTPRYLIKTRGQQVTLSCSPISGHRSVSWYQQTPGQGLQFLFEYFSETQRNKGNFPGRFSGRQFSNSRSEMNVSTLELGDSALYLCASSLGTGLRYGYTFGSGTRLTVV.

Many counts were recorded for this clonotype. The rearrangement uses TRBV20-1 and TRBJ2-7, with 8 bases matching TRBD1. V dropped 6 bases and J dropped 4; count of bases not matched to a gene: 17. CDR3 length equals 16 residues. CDR1 and CDR2 from the germline V gene are DFQATT and SNEGSKA (reference sequence). CDR3 nucleotide sequence: TGCAGTGCCAGGCCTCGATGGACAGGGCAACTTTACGAGCAGTACTTC. This sequence encodes CSARPRWTGQLYEQYF.

This clonotype appeared many times. The chain has TRBV20-1 and TRBJ2-5; tentative D call: TRBD1 (6 bases). V lost 7 bases and J lost 4, with 19 bases in between. Germline loops: CDR1 DFQATT, CDR2 SNEGSKA (reference sequence). The CDR3 consists of 14 residues. The CDR3 region is CSGTGSIGRETQYF. CDR3 nucleotide sequence: TGCAGTGGCACAGGGTCGATCGGTAGAGAGACCCAGTACTTC.

This clonotype was observed at least ten times. The V call is TRBV18, the J call TRBJ1-4; D gene unclear. The CDR3 is 14 amino acids. V was trimmed by 2 bases and J by 0 bases, leaving 4 bases between them. CDR1 and CDR2 (germline): KGHSH, LQKENI. In nucleotides, the CDR3 is TGTGCCAGCTCACCATCCGCAACTAATGAAAAACTGTTTTTT. Its protein product is CASSPSATNEKLFF. Using reference TRBV18 and TRBJ1-4 for the parts outside the CDR3, the full variable domain is NAGVMQNPRHLVRRRGQEARLRCSPMKGHSHVYWYRQLPEEGLKFMVYLQKENIIDESGMPKERFSAEFPKEGPSILRIQQVVRGDSAAYFCASSPSATNEKLFFGSGTQLSVL.

This clonotype has at least ten counts. This chain uses TRBV28 with TRBJ2-7, with 9 bases fitting TRBD1. The J segment lost 2 bases and the V segment lost 5 bases, leaving 7 bases of the junction unmatched. This CDR3 comprises 15 residues. Germline loops: CDR1 MDHEN, CDR2 SYDVKM. CDR3 sequence: CASSPRGQGPYEQYF. Written as DNA, the CDR3 is TGTGCCAGCAGTCCCAGAGGACAGGGGCCCTACGAGCAGTACTTC.